The present T cell receptor beta chain was sequenced within a study of identical twins. Overall study results and limits: The presence of invariant MAIT and iNKT cells could partly confound analyses of zero-insertion sequences.

A word on this clonotype: Its antigen remains unidentified.

This CDR3 comprises 14 residues. The ends were cut back, 7 bases at V and 3 bases at J, with 14 bases in the middle. TCRdb processed the 5' RACE reads anew with MiXCR; each CDR3 protein has one entry. Of some 320,000 distinct CDR3 sequences listed, 9% to 15% are singletons. This same sample was also taken into another study, of yellow fever vaccine responses in identical twins.

The genes are TRBV12-3 or TRBV12-4 and TRBJ2-3; no clear D gene. The clonotype originates from a woman aged 18-29 years in good health. Sequencing input: CD8+ T cells sorted from blood. CDR3 in amino acids: CASTVFKGTDTQYF. CDR3 DNA: TGTGCCAGCACAGTCTTTAAAGGTACAGATACGCAGTATTTT.